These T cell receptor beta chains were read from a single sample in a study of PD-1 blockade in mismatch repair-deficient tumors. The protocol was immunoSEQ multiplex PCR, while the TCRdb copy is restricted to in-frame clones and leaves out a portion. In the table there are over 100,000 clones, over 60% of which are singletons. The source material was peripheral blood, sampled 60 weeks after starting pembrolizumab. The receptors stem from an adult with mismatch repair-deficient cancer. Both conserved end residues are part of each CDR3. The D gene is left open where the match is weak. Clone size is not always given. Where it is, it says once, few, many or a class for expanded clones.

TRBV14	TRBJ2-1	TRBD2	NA	CASSQDLGVLADYNEQFF	TGTGCCAGCAGCCAAGATCTGGGAGTGCTAGCGGATTACAATGAGCAGTTCTTC
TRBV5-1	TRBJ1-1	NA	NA	CASSLRDTNTEAFF	TGCGCCAGCAGCTTACGGGACACGAACACTGAAGCTTTCTTT
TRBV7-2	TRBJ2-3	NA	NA	CASSLELTRSNTQYF	TGTGCCAGCAGCTTAGAGTTAACTAGATCAAATACGCAGTATTTT
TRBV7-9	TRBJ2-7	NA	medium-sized	CASSSDYYEQYF	TGTGCCAGCAGTTCAGACTACTACGAGCAGTACTTC
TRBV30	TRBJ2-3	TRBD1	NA	CAWSDPGQGVSTDTQYF	TGTGCCTGGAGTGACCCCGGACAGGGGGTTAGCACAGATACGCAGTATTTT
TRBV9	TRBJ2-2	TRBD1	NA	CASSETGINTGELFF	TGTGCCAGCAGCGAGACAGGGATAAACACCGGGGAGCTGTTTTTT
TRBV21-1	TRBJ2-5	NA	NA	CASSKAAGREETQYF	TGTGCCAGCAGCAAAGCAGCAGGGCGGGAAGAGACCCAGTACTTC
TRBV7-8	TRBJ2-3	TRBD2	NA	CASSLTGGGSDTQYF	TGTGCCAGCAGCTTAACGGGAGGGGGATCAGATACGCAGTATTTT
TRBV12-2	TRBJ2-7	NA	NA	CASRLASGGTYYEQYF	TGTGCAAGTCGCTTAGCGTCAGGCGGAACTTACTACGAGCAGTACTTC
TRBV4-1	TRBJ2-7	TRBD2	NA	CASSQTSGRAMSEQYF	TGCGCCAGCAGCCAAACTAGCGGGAGGGCCATGAGCGAGCAGTACTTC
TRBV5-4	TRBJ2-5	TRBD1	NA	CASSGILQGAGETQYF	TGTGCCAGCAGCGGTATACTACAGGGGGCTGGGGAGACCCAGTACTTC
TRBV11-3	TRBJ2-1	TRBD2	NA	CASSAGLAGVGIDEQFF	TGTGCCAGCAGCGCCGGACTAGCGGGAGTGGGAATCGATGAGCAGTTCTTC
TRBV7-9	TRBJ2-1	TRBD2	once	CASSPWSGSVFEQFF	TGTGCCAGCAGCCCCTGGAGCGGGAGTGTATTTGAGCAGTTCTTC
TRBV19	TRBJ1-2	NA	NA	CASSKPQRAGLGYTF	TGTGCCAGTAGTAAGCCTCAGCGGGCGGGGCTTGGCTACACCTTC
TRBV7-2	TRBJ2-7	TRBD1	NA	CASSLDRSGEQYF	TGTGCCAGCAGCTTGGACAGGTCAGGCGAGCAGTACTTC
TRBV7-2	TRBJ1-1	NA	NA	CASSLVPGNTEAFF	TGTGCCAGCAGCTTAGTTCCTGGAAACACTGAAGCTTTCTTT
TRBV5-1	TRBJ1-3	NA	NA	CASRGDGNTIYF	TGCGCCAGCAGGGGGGATGGAAACACCATATATTTT
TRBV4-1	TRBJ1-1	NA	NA	CASSQGFGGLGAFF	TGCGCCAGCAGCCAAGGTTTCGGGGGGCTCGGGGCTTTCTTT
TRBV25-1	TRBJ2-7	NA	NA	CASSDQAATYEQYF	TGTGCCAGCAGTGACCAGGCAGCCACCTACGAGCAGTACTTC
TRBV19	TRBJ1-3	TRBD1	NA	CASSPGQALGNTIYF	TGTGCCAGTAGTCCTGGACAGGCGCTTGGAAACACCATATATTTT
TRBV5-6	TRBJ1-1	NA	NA	CASSLGPEVNTEAFF	TGTGCCAGCAGCTTGGGGCCAGAGGTGAACACTGAAGCTTTCTTT
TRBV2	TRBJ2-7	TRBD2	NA	CASRRGQGLAAAPYEQYF	TGTGCCAGCAGGCGGGGACAGGGACTAGCGGCGGCCCCCTACGAGCAGTACTTC
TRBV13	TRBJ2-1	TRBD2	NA	CASKVLAGGGKGNEQFF	TGTGCCAGCAAAGTACTAGCGGGAGGGGGTAAAGGCAATGAGCAGTTCTTC
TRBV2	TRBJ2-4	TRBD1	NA	CASRNLGQAKNIQYF	TGTGCCAGCAGAAATTTGGGACAGGCCAAAAACATTCAGTACTTC
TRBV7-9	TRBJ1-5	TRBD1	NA	CASSLDRGLSNQPQHF	TGTGCCAGCAGCTTGGACAGGGGGCTTAGCAATCAGCCCCAGCATTTT
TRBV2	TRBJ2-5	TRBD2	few	CATAGASGSVAQYF	TGTGCCACCGCAGGGGCTAGCGGGAGTGTCGCCCAGTACTTC
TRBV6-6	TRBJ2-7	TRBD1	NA	CASVRQGSHEQYF	TGTGCCAGCGTCCGACAGGGGTCCCACGAGCAGTACTTC
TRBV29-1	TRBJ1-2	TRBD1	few	CSVGTGVTYGYTF	TGCAGCGTCGGGACAGGGGTTACCTATGGCTACACCTTC
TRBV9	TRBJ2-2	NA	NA	CASRAPGNTGELFF	TGTGCCAGCAGGGCCCCGGGAAACACCGGGGAGCTGTTTTTT
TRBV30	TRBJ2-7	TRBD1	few	CACSGTAVWEQYF	TGTGCCTGCTCCGGGACAGCTGTCTGGGAGCAGTACTTC
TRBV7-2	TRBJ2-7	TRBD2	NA	CASSPIAGMIEQYF	TGTGCCAGCAGCCCAATAGCGGGTATGATCGAGCAGTACTTC
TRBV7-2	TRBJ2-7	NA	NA	CASSLSGTGTYEQYF	TGTGCCAGCAGCTTAAGTGGGACGGGAACCTACGAGCAGTACTTC
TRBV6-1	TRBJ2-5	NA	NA	CASSSPAGTQYF	TGTGCCAGCAGTTCCCCGGCGGGGACCCAGTACTTC
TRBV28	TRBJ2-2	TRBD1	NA	CASKRDSSNTGELFF	TGTGCCAGCAAACGGGACAGCTCGAACACCGGGGAGCTGTTTTTT
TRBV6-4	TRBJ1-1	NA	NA	CASTTGTSEFRTEAFF	TGTGCCAGCACGACGGGGACTAGCGAATTTCGCACTGAAGCTTTCTTT
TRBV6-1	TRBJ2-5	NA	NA	CASSEPGGLQETQYF	TGTGCCAGCAGTGAACCTGGAGGGTTGCAAGAGACCCAGTACTTC
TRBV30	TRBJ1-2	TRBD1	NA	CAWSSGTAFVGYTF	TGTGCCTGGAGCTCCGGGACAGCCTTTGTTGGCTACACCTTC
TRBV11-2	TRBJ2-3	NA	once	CASSFNGGTDTQYF	TGTGCCAGCAGCTTTAACGGTGGAACAGATACGCAGTATTTT
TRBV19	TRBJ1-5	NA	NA	CASSDISGRANQPQHF	TGTGCCAGTAGTGACATCTCAGGGAGGGCGAATCAGCCCCAGCATTTT
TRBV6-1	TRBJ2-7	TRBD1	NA	CASSSRDRGYEQYF	TGTGCCAGCAGCTCCCGGGACAGGGGCTACGAGCAGTACTTC